The source of this TCR beta chain is a study of blood T cell repertoires in COVID-19 (dated by TCRdb to about 2020). For context, the study as a whole: The collaborator samples originated in the United States, Italy and Spain and spanned the acute and convalescent phases of COVID-19. The material from the prospective study consisted of cDNA or gDNA derived from T cells, B-cell-depleted T cells, or PBMCs. Nearly every sample came with metadata listing a de-identified subject ID, COVID-19 status, age in years and sex. Samples came from the ongoing ImmuneRACE study (first 160 participants) plus 1,254 subjects from 6 global collaborators. Subjects who had been exposed to COVID-19, were actively infected with it, or had recovered from it provided the deeply sampled blood TCRbeta repertoires that made up the dataset. Where available, HLA class I and class II types were obtained from metadata supplied by the sample provider rather than from assay-based typing. The repertoires were released in a freely available public database intended as a resource for research on the immune response to SARS-CoV-2.

The immunoSEQ Assay, a bias-controlled multiplex PCR, was used to amplify TCRbeta CDR3 regions from genomic DNA. Per the original workflow: The number of nucleated cells in each sample was estimated from the amplification of reference gene primers within the assay. To quantify the absolute abundance of each unique TCRbeta CDR3 rearrangement, sequence reads were collapsed and filtered. For each sample, productive Simpson clonality was calculated as the square root of Simpson's diversity index over productive rearrangements. As stored in TCRdb, this immuneACCESS dataset retains in-frame rearrangements with V and J assigned. A fraction of the clones does not appear; measured against another copy, unresolved V genes explain less than half of the discrepancy, and the remainder lacks a known reason. D and trimming were read from the DNA, whereas the V and J calls and clone size are those reported in that table. The table for this sample lists a few hundred thousand clones; 70% to 90% of them were counted only once. Of the sample, less than 2.5% is held by the ten largest clones.

Participants in the prospective study were enrolled through a virtual design, were aged roughly 18 to 90 years, and lived in roughly 24 United States geographic areas. In the prospective study, participants were assigned to cohorts based on the clinical history participants reported in a screening survey and a study questionnaire. Recovered participants in ImmuneRACE Cohort 3 were defined by two consecutive negative NP/OP PCR tests, clearance by a healthcare professional, or resolution of symptoms. In the prospective study, whole blood, serum and a nasopharyngeal or oropharyngeal swab were collected from each participant by mobile phlebotomists. Additional blood draws and questionnaires over an approximately two-month period could optionally be provided by prospective study participants. Before DNA extraction, blood samples from the prospective study were shipped at room temperature or frozen.

Notes on this clone: Its antigen specificity is not known. No base-level quality is on record; no much larger clone is a single base apart.

Paper-wide results and their limitations: The amount of clinical and demographic metadata varied by source and participant and was provided uncurated.

In the germline V gene (reference sequence), CDR1 corresponds to SGHNT and CDR2 to YYREEE. Clipping removes 2 bases from V and 7 bases from J, with 8 as the unmatched junction base count. The CDR3, from cysteine to phenylalanine, totals 14 residues. Solely the CDR3 DNA is kept, with 42 bases framed from the first base. This clonotype originated in a young man who had recovered from COVID-19. The chain links TRBV5-4 with TRBJ1-2, with 7 middle bases fitting TRBD1. Sequenced material: PBMCs or T cells enriched from blood (not recorded which). The bases are TGTGCCAGCAGCTTTCGGGACAGCCCCCTTGGCTACACCTTC. This is translated as CASSFRDSPLGYTF.